This TCR beta chain was captured by sequencing in a study of OX40 agonist ivuxolimab in advanced cancers. As concerns this clone: The antigen is unknown.

Sequenced by immunoSEQ multiplex PCR; TCRdb stores in-frame clones only, minus some. The table lists some 60,000 clones, around 90% of them singletons. General observations from the study: More expanded clones were found, on average, in CD8+ than in CD4+ T cells.

A history of autoimmune disease or systemic immunosuppression excluded patients. The TCR comes from an adult with an advanced solid tumor such as melanoma, head and neck, liver or kidney cancer. Material: CD4+ or CD8+ T cells sorted from blood, obtained in a trial of the OX40 agonist ivuxolimab.

The CDR3 DNA follows: TGTGCCAGTAGTATAGAGATGAGCTCCTACAATGAGCAGTTCTTC. It is translated as CASSIEMSSYNEQFF. The rearrangement joins TRBV19 to TRBJ2-1; unclear D gene. Germline CDR1 is LNHDA and CDR2 is SQIVND (reference sequence). V was pared by 0 bases and J by 0 bases, with 6 bases between. The CDR3 loop spans 15 amino acids.